The 29 T cell receptor beta chains listed next were all sequenced from one sample in a study of PD-1 blockade in mismatch repair-deficient tumors. The repertoire was sequenced with immunoSEQ multiplex PCR; TCRdb's copy has only in-frame clones and lacks some. This table has some 97,000 clones, roughly four fifths appearing once. The sample here was peripheral blood, taken 30 to 36 weeks after starting pembrolizumab. These receptors were collected from an adult with mismatch repair-deficient cancer.

The V and J genes are TRBV18 and TRBJ2-5; 7 bases align to TRBD1. The trim removed 2 bases at V and 4 bases at J, leaving 10 bases unmatched. This CDR3 comprises 16 residues. Germline V CDR1 and CDR2: KGHSH, LQKENI. The CDR3 loop reads CASSPGAKGARETQYF. CDR3 DNA sequence: TGTGCCAGCTCACCAGGGGCGAAGGGGGCAAGAGAGACCCAGTACTTC.

The chain couples TRBV5-1 to TRBJ2-1; no firm D call. The germline V and J ends were trimmed by 0 bases and 0 bases, with 7 bases remaining between them. The CDR3 length is 15 residues. CDR1 is SGHRS and CDR2 is YFSETQ in the germline V gene. The DNA of the CDR3 is TGCGCCAGCAGCTTGGAGCTGAGCTCCTACAATGAGCAGTTCTTC. Protein sequence: CASSLELSSYNEQFF.

The rearrangement joins TRBV5-6 to TRBJ2-7; D is undetermined. Germline loops: CDR1 SGHDT, CDR2 YYEEEE. Between the trimmed V and J ends, which lost 0 bases and 5 bases, there was a span of 12 bases. CDR3 length: 14 residues. CDR3 in amino acids: CASSLGGLWHEQYF. The CDR3 bases are TGTGCCAGCAGCTTGGGAGGTCTTTGGCACGAGCAGTACTTC. Full variable domain (outside the CDR3, taken from reference TRBV5-6 and TRBJ2-7): DAGVTQSPTHLIKTRGQQVTLRCSPKSGHDTVSWYQQALGQGPQFIFQYYEEEERQRGNFPDRFSGHQFPNYSSELNVNALLLGDSALYLCASSLGGLWHEQYFGPGTRLTVT.

This chain links TRBV10-1 with TRBJ1-2, with D hard to call. There are 15 residues in the CDR3. Trimming left V 0 bases short and J 6 bases short, with 14 bases between. The germline V gene encodes CDR1 WNHNN and CDR2 SYGVQD (reference sequence). The CDR3: CASSESRGPLDGYTF. CDR3 DNA sequence: TGCGCCAGCAGTGAGTCGAGAGGGCCGTTGGATGGCTACACCTTC.

The chain has TRBV11-3 and TRBJ2-7; TRBD1 or TRBD2 may be the D gene (6 bases each). Trimming stripped 0 bases from V and 4 bases from J, with 16 bases between. CDR3 size: 16 residues. Germline V CDR1 and CDR2: SGHNT, YENEEA. CDR3 in DNA: TGTGCCAGCAGCTTAGACACGGTTGCGGGACAATACGAGCAGTACTTC. This gives the protein CASSLDTVAGQYEQYF.

The rearrangement links TRBV6-6 to TRBJ2-7; D tentatively reads TRBD1 or TRBD2 (5 bases each). Trimming left V 10 bases short and J 0 bases short, with 19 bases between. Looked up from germline, CDR1 is MNHNY and CDR2 is SVGAGI (reference sequence). This CDR3 spans 15 amino acids. The CDR3 is CATLGEGRSSYEQYF. The CDR3 DNA follows: TGTGCCACCTTAGGAGAGGGGCGTAGCTCCTACGAGCAGTACTTC.

The CDR3 DNA is TGCGCCAGCAGTGAGTCCCGGGACAGCCTGGGAAGCTCCTACGAGCAGTACTTC. It encodes CASSESRDSLGSSYEQYF. The chain has TRBV10-1 and TRBJ2-7, with 7 bases identical to TRBD1. The V gene's germline CDR1 is WNHNN and CDR2 SYGVQD (reference sequence). The CDR3 is made up of 18 amino acids. Trimming removed 0 bases from V and 0 bases from J; junction bases left unmatched: 11.

DNA for the CDR3: TGTGCCAGCAGCTTAAGGGGAAGCGGGACAGAGACCCAGTACTTC. Translated: CASSLRGSGTETQYF. The chain has TRBV11-3 and TRBJ2-5; TRBD2 agrees at 7 bases. Germline trimming cut 2 bases from V and 4 bases from J; bases unmatched to any gene: 7. The CDR3 is 15 amino acids. The germline V gene encodes CDR1 SGHNT and CDR2 YENEEA.

The chain employs TRBV19 and TRBJ1-5; 7 bases fit TRBD1. The CDR3 spans 13 residues. V lost 7 bases to trimming and J lost 4 bases; unmatched junction nucleotides: 4. CDR1 is LNHDA and CDR2 is SQIVND in the germline V gene (reference sequence). The CDR3: CASMTGKNQPQHF. The CDR3 coding sequence is TGTGCCAGTATGACAGGGAAGAATCAGCCCCAGCATTTT.

The chain carries TRBV7-3 and TRBJ2-5; possible D gene TRBD2, 5 bases. Trimming shortened V by 5 bases and J by 5 bases, and 12 bases separated the two germline ends. The CDR3 contains 13 residues. Per germline, CDR1 SGHTA and CDR2 FQGTGA. CDR3 DNA sequence: TGTGCCAGCAGCCCTACTCGCGGGGAGACCCAGTACTTC. This encodes CASSPTRGETQYF.

This clone was counted between two and nine times. The chain uses TRBV10-2 and TRBJ2-7, with a possible D match to TRBD1 (6 bases). The CDR3 length is 13 residues. Germline V gene lookup returns CDR1 WSHSY and CDR2 SAAADI. Trimming cost V 6 bases and J 2 bases, with 11 bases left between them. This chain's CDR3 is CASRGQSPYEQYF. In DNA form, the CDR3 reads TGCGCCAGCAGAGGACAGAGCCCCTACGAGCAGTACTTC.

The V call is TRBV27, the J call TRBJ1-5, with D tentatively TRBD1 (6 bases). The V gene lost 6 bases and the J gene lost 8 bases, with 17 bases spanning the gap. Germline V CDR1 and CDR2: MNHEY, SMNVEV (reference sequence). The length of the CDR3 is 14 residues. The CDR3 loop reads CASSPLGGRKPQHF. The CDR3 DNA reads TGTGCCAGCAGCCCCCTGGGGGGGCGCAAGCCCCAGCATTTT.

The V call is TRBV6-5, the J call TRBJ2-7, with no clear D. The CDR3 is 13 amino acids. In germline, CDR1 is MNHEY, CDR2 SVGAGI. V was shortened by 6 bases and J by 5 bases, with 14 bases between the two germline ends. CDR3 nucleotide sequence: TGTGCCAGCAGCTCCCTAGGTAGAGACGAGCAGTACTTC. It yields the protein CASSSLGRDEQYF.

The rearrangement links TRBV13 to TRBJ1-1; D is uncertain. CDR3 length: 12 residues. The germline V and J ends were trimmed by 5 bases and 11 bases, with 15 bases remaining between them. Looked up from germline, CDR1 is PRHDT and CDR2 is FYEKMQ (reference sequence). CDR3 nucleotides: TGTGCCAGCAGCCTCCGACCGGGGATGGCTTTCTTT. This encodes CASSLRPGMAFF.

Many counts were recorded for this clone. The chain has TRBV5-1 and TRBJ2-7; D perhaps matches TRBD2 (5 bases). The CDR3 is 14 residues long. CDR1 is SGHRS, CDR2 YFSETQ, per germline. Deletions cut 5 bases from V and 2 bases from J, with 14 bases between. This chain's CDR3 is CASRGGGSAYEQYF. The CDR3 nucleotides read TGCGCCAGCAGAGGTGGAGGATCAGCCTACGAGCAGTACTTC.

The CDR3 sequence: CASSRRQEGYTEAFF. In DNA form, the CDR3 reads TGTGCCAGCAGCAGGCGGCAGGAGGGGTACACTGAAGCTTTCTTT. V usage is TRBV9 and J usage is TRBJ1-1; a possible D gene is TRBD1 (5 bases). CDR1 and CDR2 (germline): SGDLS, YYNGEE. V lost 4 bases to trimming and J lost 3 bases, with 16 bases between them. The CDR3 totals 15 residues.

This clone was detected once. This chain uses TRBV6-5 with TRBJ2-7, with TRBD2 matching over 8 bases. Trimming removed 4 bases from V and 1 base from J; junction bases left unmatched: 9. The CDR3 covers 16 residues. Germline CDR1 and CDR2: MNHEY and SVGAGI. The CDR3 protein is CASSSSSGSGSYEQYF. Written as DNA, the CDR3 is TGTGCCAGCAGTTCCTCAAGCGGGAGCGGTTCCTACGAGCAGTACTTC.

This sequence joins TRBV27 and TRBJ2-6; TRBD1 is a possible D gene (5 bases). This CDR3 is built from 17 residues. The V and J ends lost 4 bases and 0 bases respectively, with 13 bases between them. Germline V gene sequence: CDR1 MNHEY, CDR2 SMNVEV (reference sequence). The CDR3 DNA sequence: TGTGCCAGCAGTTCAACAGGTGGAAGCTCTGGGGCCAACGTCCTGACTTTC. Residues: CASSSTGGSSGANVLTF.

V usage is TRBV15 and J usage is TRBJ2-7; 7 nucleotides line up with TRBD1. CDR1 is LNHNV and CDR2 is YYDKDF in the germline V gene (reference sequence). This CDR3 is built from 14 residues. The V gene end was trimmed by 3 bases and the J gene end by 5 bases; junction bases not matched to a gene: 7. CDR3 in DNA: TGTGCCACCAGCAGGACAGGGTGGTCCAACGAGCAGTACTTC. This encodes CATSRTGWSNEQYF.

This clone was found a few times. The chain links TRBV2 to TRBJ1-5, with D unclear. The germline V gene encodes CDR1 SNHLY and CDR2 FYNNEI. V lost 1 base and J 4 bases, leaving 11 bases between the germline ends. This CDR3 has 15 residues. Here the CDR3 reads CASSEEVSGNQPQHF. DNA for the CDR3: TGTGCCAGCAGTGAAGAAGTAAGCGGGAATCAGCCCCAGCATTTT.

The genes are TRBV27 and TRBJ1-4; D is possibly TRBD1 (5 bases). V was pared by 0 bases and J by 1 base, with 12 bases between. This CDR3 comprises 17 residues. CDR1 is MNHEY, CDR2 SMNVEV, per germline (reference sequence). The CDR3 region has the DNA TGTGCCAGCAGTTTATCGATTGGGACCTTAACTAATGAAAAACTGTTTTTT. This translates into CASSLSIGTLTNEKLFF.

This clone was detected once. The rearrangement uses TRBV11-1 and TRBJ2-7; tentative D call: TRBD2 (5 bases). The germline V gene encodes CDR1 SGHAT and CDR2 FQDESV (reference sequence). V lost 1 base to trimming and J lost 5 bases, with 9 bases between them. The CDR3 consists of 13 residues. This CDR3 reads CASSLVPGDEQYF. CDR3 nucleotide sequence: TGTGCCAGCAGCTTAGTTCCCGGGGACGAGCAGTACTTC.

V usage is TRBV7-9 and J usage is TRBJ2-5; 10 nucleotides line up with TRBD2. CDR1 SEHNR and CDR2 FQNEAQ come from the germline V gene (reference sequence). CDR3 length: 15 residues. J was trimmed by 4 bases and V by 2 bases; bases with no gene match: 4. The CDR3 sequence is CASSLKSSGRETQYF. CDR3 nucleotides: TGTGCCAGCAGCTTAAAGTCTAGCGGGAGAGAGACCCAGTACTTC.

This chain joins TRBV5-6 and TRBJ2-1; D perhaps matches TRBD1 (6 bases). Germline CDR1 and CDR2: SGHDT and YYEEEE. V shed 4 bases and J shed 3 bases, with 23 bases lying between them. This CDR3 comprises 18 residues. Here the CDR3 DNA reads TGTGCCAGCAGCCCTAGGGGGATTATCTTCGGAGGCTACAATGAGCAGTTCTTC. Protein product: CASSPRGIIFGGYNEQFF.

The chain employs TRBV19 and TRBJ1-5; 10 nucleotides line up with TRBD1. Per the germline V gene, CDR1 is LNHDA and CDR2 is SQIVND (reference sequence). V gave up 5 bases and J gave up 6 bases; unmatched junction bases: 4. The CDR3 contains 14 residues. CDR3 DNA sequence: TGTGCCAGTAGTGCGACAGGGGGCCCTCAGCCCCAGCATTTT. It specifies CASSATGGPQPQHF.

This chain joins TRBV21-1 and TRBJ2-1. TRBV21-1 is a pseudogene locus. The CDR3 is 16 residues long. CDR3 residues: CASSKRSGPSYNEQFF. The CDR3, as DNA: TGTGCCAGCAGCAAACGGTCGGGCCCCTCCTACAATGAGCAGTTCTTC.

The genes are TRBV9 and TRBJ1-1; D call uncertain. The CDR3 loop spans 14 amino acids. V was clipped by 2 bases and J by 0 bases, with 8 bases between them. Looked up from germline, CDR1 is SGDLS and CDR2 is YYNGEE. CDR3 region: CASSVQALNTEAFF. The CDR3 DNA reads as TGTGCCAGCAGCGTTCAGGCCCTGAACACTGAAGCTTTCTTT.

This clone turned up a few times. This chain joins TRBV6-4 and TRBJ2-7; D may be TRBD1 or TRBD2 (7 bases each). Germline V CDR1 and CDR2: MRHNA, SNTAGT. Trimming pared 3 bases from V and 2 bases from J, leaving 17 bases between. The CDR3 runs to 16 residues. CDR3 in DNA: TGTGCCAGCAGTGAGGGGGGGGACAGAATCCCCTACGAGCAGTACTTC. It yields the protein CASSEGGDRIPYEQYF.

This clone was picked up one time. V usage is TRBV5-6 and J usage is TRBJ1-2, with D maybe TRBD1 (5 bases). This CDR3 spans 15 amino acids. Germline CDR1 reads SGHDT; CDR2 reads YYEEEE. V was clipped by 0 bases and J by 4 bases, with 13 bases between them. The CDR3 spells CASSLDGAGGYGYTF. The CDR3 DNA reads TGTGCCAGCAGCTTGGACGGGGCGGGGGGCTATGGCTACACCTTC.